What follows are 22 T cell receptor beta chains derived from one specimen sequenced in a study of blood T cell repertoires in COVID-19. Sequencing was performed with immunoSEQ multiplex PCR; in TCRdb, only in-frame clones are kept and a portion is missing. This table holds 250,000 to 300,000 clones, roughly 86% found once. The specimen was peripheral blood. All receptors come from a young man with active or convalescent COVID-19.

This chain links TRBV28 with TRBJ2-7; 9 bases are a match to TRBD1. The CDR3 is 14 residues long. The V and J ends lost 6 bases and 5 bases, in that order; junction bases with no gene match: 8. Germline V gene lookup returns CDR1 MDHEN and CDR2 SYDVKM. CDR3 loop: CASSHGTGIDEQYF. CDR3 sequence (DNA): TGTGCCAGCAGCCATGGGACAGGGATCGACGAGCAGTACTTC. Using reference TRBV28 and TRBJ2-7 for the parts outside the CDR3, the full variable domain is DVKVTQSSRYLVKRTGEKVFLECVQDMDHENMFWYRQDPGLGLRLIYFSYDVKMKEKGDIPEGYSVSREKKERFSLILESASTNQTSMYLCASSHGTGIDEQYFGPGTRLTVT.

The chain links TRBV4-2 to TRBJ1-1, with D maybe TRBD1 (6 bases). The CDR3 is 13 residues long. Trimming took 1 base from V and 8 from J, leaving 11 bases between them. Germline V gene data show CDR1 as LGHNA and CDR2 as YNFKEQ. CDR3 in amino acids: CASSQGQDGEAFF. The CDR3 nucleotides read TGTGCCAGCAGCCAAGGACAGGACGGGGAAGCTTTCTTT.

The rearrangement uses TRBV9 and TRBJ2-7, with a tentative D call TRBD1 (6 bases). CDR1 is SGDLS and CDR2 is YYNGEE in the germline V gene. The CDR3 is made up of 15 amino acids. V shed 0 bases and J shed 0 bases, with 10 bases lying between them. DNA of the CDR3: TGTGCCAGCAGCGTAGGGGGGCAGGGCTCCTACGAGCAGTACTTC. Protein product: CASSVGGQGSYEQYF.

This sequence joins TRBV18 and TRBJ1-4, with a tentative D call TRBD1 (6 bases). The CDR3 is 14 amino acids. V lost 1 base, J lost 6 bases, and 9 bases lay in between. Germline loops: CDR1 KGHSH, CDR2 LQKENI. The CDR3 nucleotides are TGTGCCAGCTCACCACAGGGGGACGATGAAAAACTGTTTTTT. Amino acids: CASSPQGDDEKLFF. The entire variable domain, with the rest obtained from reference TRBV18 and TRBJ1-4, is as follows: NAGVMQNPRHLVRRRGQEARLRCSPMKGHSHVYWYRQLPEEGLKFMVYLQKENIIDESGMPKERFSAEFPKEGPSILRIQQVVRGDSAAYFCASSPQGDDEKLFFGSGTQLSVL.

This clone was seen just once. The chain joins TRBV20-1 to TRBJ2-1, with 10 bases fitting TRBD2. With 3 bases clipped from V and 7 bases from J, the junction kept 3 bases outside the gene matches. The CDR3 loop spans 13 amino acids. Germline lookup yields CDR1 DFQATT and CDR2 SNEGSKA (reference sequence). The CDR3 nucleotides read TGCAGTGCTAGTCTAGCGGGAGTGAATGAGCAGTTCTTC. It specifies CSASLAGVNEQFF.

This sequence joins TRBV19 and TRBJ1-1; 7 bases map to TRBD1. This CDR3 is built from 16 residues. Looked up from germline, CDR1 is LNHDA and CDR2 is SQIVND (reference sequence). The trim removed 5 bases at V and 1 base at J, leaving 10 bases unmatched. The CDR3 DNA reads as TGTGCCAGTAGTCCGCAGGGGGGAGGCCGGAACACTGAAGCTTTCTTT. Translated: CASSPQGGGRNTEAFF.

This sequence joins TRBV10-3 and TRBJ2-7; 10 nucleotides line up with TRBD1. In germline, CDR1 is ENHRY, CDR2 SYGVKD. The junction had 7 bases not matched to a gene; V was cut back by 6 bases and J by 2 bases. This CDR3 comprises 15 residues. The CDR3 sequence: CAISAGTGDAYEQYF. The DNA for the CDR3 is TGTGCCATCAGCGCGGGGACAGGGGACGCCTACGAGCAGTACTTC.

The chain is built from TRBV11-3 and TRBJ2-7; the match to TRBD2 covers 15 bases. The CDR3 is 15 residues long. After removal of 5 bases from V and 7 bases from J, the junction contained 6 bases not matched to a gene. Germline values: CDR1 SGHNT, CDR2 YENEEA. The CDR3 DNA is TGTGCCAGCAGCCGACCGGGACTAGCGGGAGGTGAGCAGTACTTC. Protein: CASSRPGLAGGEQYF. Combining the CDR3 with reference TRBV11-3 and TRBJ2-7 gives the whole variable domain EAGVVQSPRYKIIEKKQPVAFWCNPISGHNTLYWYLQNLGQGPELLIRYENEEAVDDSQLPKDRFSAERLKGVDSTLKIQPAELGDSAVYLCASSRPGLAGGEQYFGPGTRLTVT.

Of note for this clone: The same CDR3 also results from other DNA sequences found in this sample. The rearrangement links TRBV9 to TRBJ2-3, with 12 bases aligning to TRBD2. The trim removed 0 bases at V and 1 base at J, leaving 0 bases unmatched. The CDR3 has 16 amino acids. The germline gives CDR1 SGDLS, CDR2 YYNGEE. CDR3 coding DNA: TGTGCCAGCAGCGTAGGACTAGCGGGAGGCACAGATACGCAGTATTTT. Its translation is CASSVGLAGGTDTQYF.

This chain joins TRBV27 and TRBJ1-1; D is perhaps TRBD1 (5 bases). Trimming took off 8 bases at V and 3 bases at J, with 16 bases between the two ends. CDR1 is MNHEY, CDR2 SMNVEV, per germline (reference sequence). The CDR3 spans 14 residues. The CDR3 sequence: CASSSPGYHTEAFF. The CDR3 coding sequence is TGTGCCAGCTCCTCCCCAGGGTACCACACTGAAGCTTTCTTT.

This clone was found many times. The CDR3 reads CASSLHRGTEAFF. For the CDR3, the DNA is TGTGCCAGCAGCCTCCACAGGGGGACTGAAGCTTTCTTT. This rearrangement joins TRBV5-8 to TRBJ1-1; 8 bases line up with TRBD1. CDR1 is SGHTS, CDR2 YDEGEE, per germline. The CDR3 is 13 residues long. The J segment lost 5 bases and the V segment lost 4 bases, leaving 4 bases of the junction unmatched.

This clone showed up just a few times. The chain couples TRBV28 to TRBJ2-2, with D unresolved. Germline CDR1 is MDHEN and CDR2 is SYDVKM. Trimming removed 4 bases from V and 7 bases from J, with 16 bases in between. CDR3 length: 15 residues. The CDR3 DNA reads TGTGCCAGCAGTTCCCCTAGGATCACGGACGGGGAGCTGTTTTTT. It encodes CASSSPRITDGELFF.

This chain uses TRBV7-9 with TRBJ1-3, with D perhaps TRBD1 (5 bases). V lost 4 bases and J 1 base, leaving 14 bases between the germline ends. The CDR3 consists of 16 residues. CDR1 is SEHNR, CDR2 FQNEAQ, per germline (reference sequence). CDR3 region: CASSYRQTASGNTIYF. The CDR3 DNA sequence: TGTGCCAGCAGCTACCGACAGACCGCTTCTGGAAACACCATATATTTT.

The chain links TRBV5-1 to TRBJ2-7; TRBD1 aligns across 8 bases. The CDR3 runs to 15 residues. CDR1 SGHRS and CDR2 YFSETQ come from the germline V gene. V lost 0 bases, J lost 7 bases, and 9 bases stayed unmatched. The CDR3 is CASSLEGTGGNEQYF. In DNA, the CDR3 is TGCGCCAGCAGCTTGGAAGGGACAGGTGGGAATGAGCAGTACTTC.

CDR3 in amino acids: CASSLRWFERGGETQYF. For the CDR3, the DNA is TGCGCCAGCAGCTTGAGGTGGTTCGAGCGGGGAGGGGAGACCCAGTACTTC. The V call is TRBV5-1, the J call TRBJ2-5, with 7 bases aligning to TRBD2. The CDR3 has 17 residues. CDR1 is SGHRS and CDR2 is YFSETQ in the germline V gene. V gave up 1 base and J gave up 5 bases; unmatched junction bases: 14.

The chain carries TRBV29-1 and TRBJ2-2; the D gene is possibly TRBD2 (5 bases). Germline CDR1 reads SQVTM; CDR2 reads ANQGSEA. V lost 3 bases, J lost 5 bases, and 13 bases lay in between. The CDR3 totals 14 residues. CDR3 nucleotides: TGCAGCGTTGAGGCCCAAACGGGAACCGGGGAGCTGTTTTTT. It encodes CSVEAQTGTGELFF.

This chain's CDR3 is CASRGDSYEQYF. The CDR3 coding sequence is TGTGCCAGCAGAGGGGACTCCTACGAGCAGTACTTC. V gene TRBV25-1 combines with J gene TRBJ2-7; D is possibly TRBD1 (5 bases). V lost 6 bases to trimming and J lost 0 bases, with 6 bases between them. The CDR3 loop spans 12 amino acids. Germline V CDR1 and CDR2: MGHDK, SYGVNS.

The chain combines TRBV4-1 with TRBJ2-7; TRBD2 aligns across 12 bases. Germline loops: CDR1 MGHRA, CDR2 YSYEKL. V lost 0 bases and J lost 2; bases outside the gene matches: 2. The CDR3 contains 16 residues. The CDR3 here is CASSQDRTSGTYEQYF. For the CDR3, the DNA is TGCGCCAGCAGCCAAGATAGGACTAGCGGGACCTACGAGCAGTACTTC.

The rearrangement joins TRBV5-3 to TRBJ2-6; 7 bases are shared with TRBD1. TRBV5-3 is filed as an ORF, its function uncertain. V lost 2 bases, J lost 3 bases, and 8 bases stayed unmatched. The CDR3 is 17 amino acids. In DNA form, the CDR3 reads TGTGCCAGAAGCTTCCCTTCCTACAGGGGTGGGGCCAACGTCCTGACTTTC. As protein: CARSFPSYRGGANVLTF.

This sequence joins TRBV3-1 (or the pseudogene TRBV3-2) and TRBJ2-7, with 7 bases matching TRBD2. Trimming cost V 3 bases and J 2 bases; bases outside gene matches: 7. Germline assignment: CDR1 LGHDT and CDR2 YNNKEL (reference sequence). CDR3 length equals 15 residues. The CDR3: CASSQASGGAYEQYF. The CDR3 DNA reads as TGTGCCAGCAGCCAGGCTAGCGGAGGGGCCTACGAGCAGTACTTC.

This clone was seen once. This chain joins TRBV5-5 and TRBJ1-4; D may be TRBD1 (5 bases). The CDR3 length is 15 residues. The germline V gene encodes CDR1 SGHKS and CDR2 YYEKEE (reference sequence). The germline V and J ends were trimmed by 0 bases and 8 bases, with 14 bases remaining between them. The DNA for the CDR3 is TGTGCCAGCAGCTTGGGGGCCTCGGGGGTAGAAAAACTGTTTTTT. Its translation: CASSLGASGVEKLFF.

The CDR3 is CASSKASGGRQETQYF. The DNA for the CDR3 is TGTGCCAGCAGCAAAGCTAGCGGGGGGCGACAAGAGACCCAGTACTTC. The V call is TRBV21-1, the J call TRBJ2-5; TRBD2 was called by the table and not checked on the DNA. TRBV21-1 represents a pseudogene. This CDR3 is built from 16 residues.